Shown below are 16 T cell receptor beta chains from a single sample sequenced in a study of blood T cell repertoires in COVID-19. TCRdb's copy holds only in-frame clones and misses some; the assay was immunoSEQ multiplex PCR. The sample shows approximately 290,000 clones, 70% to 90% of them seen only once. Sample: peripheral blood. These receptors were taken from a woman in her sixties with acute or convalescent COVID-19.

The chain uses TRBV28 and TRBJ1-6; D may be TRBD1 (5 bases). The germline CDR1 and CDR2 sequences are MDHEN and SYDVKM. V shed 4 bases and J shed 10 bases, with 26 bases lying between them. This CDR3 comprises 18 residues. The CDR3 reads CASSSPLTGALPKSPLHF. In DNA, the CDR3 is TGTGCCAGCAGTTCCCCCCTCACAGGCGCTCTTCCGAAATCACCCCTCCACTTT.

This chain uses TRBV19 with TRBJ1-5; possibly TRBD1 for D (5 bases). Trimming took 3 bases from V and 9 from J, leaving 24 bases between them. The CDR3 runs to 17 residues. CDR1 and CDR2 (germline): LNHDA, SQIVND (reference sequence). As DNA, the CDR3 is TGTGCCAGTAGTATTTGGGAGGCGCGCACCCAGGGATGGCCCCAGCATTTT. It codes for CASSIWEARTQGWPQHF. Using reference TRBV19 and TRBJ1-5 for the parts outside the CDR3, the full variable domain is DGGITQSPKYLFRKEGQNVTLSCEQNLNHDAMYWYRQDPGQGLRLIYYSQIVNDFQKGDIAEGYSVSREKKESFPLTVTSAQKNPTAFYLCASSIWEARTQGWPQHFGDGTRLSIL.

The chain carries TRBV27 and TRBJ1-6; TRBD1 is a possible D gene (6 bases). Germline V gives CDR1 MNHEY, CDR2 SMNVEV (reference sequence). The ends were cut back, 5 bases at V and 6 bases at J, with 11 bases in the middle. This CDR3 has 14 residues. The CDR3 protein is CASSQRTVNSPLHF. The DNA of the CDR3 is TGTGCCAGCAGTCAACGGACAGTTAATTCACCCCTCCACTTT.

The chain recombines TRBV27 with TRBJ2-5; 9 nucleotides align to TRBD1. Germline V lookup: CDR1 MNHEY, CDR2 SMNVEV (reference sequence). The CDR3 runs to 13 residues. V trimming: 9 bases; J trimming: 5 bases; junction bases outside the gene matches: 7. CDR3 loop: CASRTGARETQYF. The CDR3 coding sequence is TGTGCCAGTCGGACAGGGGCTAGGGAGACCCAGTACTTC.

The chain has TRBV6-2 or TRBV6-3 and TRBJ2-4, with 8 bases lining up with TRBD1. Trimming cost V 7 bases and J 9 bases; bases outside gene matches: 14. The CDR3 contains 15 residues. Germline lookup yields CDR1 MNHEY and CDR2 SVGEGT. The CDR3 DNA reads as TGTGCCAGCATCCCCACCAGGGGGCGCGAGGGCATTCAGTACTTC. Translated: CASIPTRGREGIQYF.

The chain recombines TRBV7-2 with TRBJ1-5; weak D call: TRBD1 (5 bases). Germline assignment: CDR1 SGHTA and CDR2 FQGNSA. The CDR3 has 15 residues. V lost 2 bases and J 5 bases, leaving 13 bases between the germline ends. The CDR3 spells CASSLFSRADQPQHF. Here the CDR3 DNA reads TGTGCCAGCAGCTTATTCAGCAGGGCCGATCAGCCCCAGCATTTT.

The CDR3 nucleotides are TGTGCCAGCAGCCTCGACAGCGATCAGCCCCAGCATTTT. It encodes CASSLDSDQPQHF. The chain is built from TRBV11-1 and TRBJ1-5; perhaps TRBD1 as D (5 bases). CDR1 and CDR2 (germline): SGHAT, FQDESV (reference sequence). The CDR3 extends over 13 amino acids. The V end was cut by 5 bases, the J end by 5 bases, with 10 bases between.

DNA for the CDR3: TGTGCCAGCAGCTTTCGGGGGATGATCTACGAGCAGTACTTC. Translated: CASSFRGMIYEQYF. The V call is TRBV7-2, the J call TRBJ2-7, with a weak D call TRBD2 (6 bases). Germline V lookup: CDR1 SGHTA, CDR2 FQGNSA. The V end was cut by 3 bases, the J end by 3 bases, with 12 bases between. The CDR3 is 14 residues long.

The chain combines TRBV10-2 with TRBJ2-7; 7 positions agree with TRBD1. This CDR3 spans 14 amino acids. Germline V gene data show CDR1 as WSHSY and CDR2 as SAAADI. After removal of 5 bases from V and 0 bases from J, the junction contained 4 bases not matched to a gene. CDR3 region: CASSPTGSSYEQYF. DNA for the CDR3: TGCGCCAGCAGTCCGACAGGGAGCTCCTACGAGCAGTACTTC.

This clone was counted between two and nine times. This chain links TRBV5-1 with TRBJ1-1, with D possibly being TRBD1 (6 bases). CDR1 and CDR2 from the germline V gene are SGHRS and YFSETQ. The CDR3 length is 16 residues. Trimming stripped 4 bases from V and 1 base from J, with 17 bases between. In DNA form, the CDR3 reads TGCGCCAGCAGCCCAATATCGCAGGGGAGGAACACTGAAGCTTTCTTT. Translation gives CASSPISQGRNTEAFF.

This chain connects TRBV2 to TRBJ1-5, with 9 bases fitting TRBD1. The germline V gene encodes CDR1 SNHLY and CDR2 FYNNEI. The junction had 7 bases not matched to a gene; V was cut back by 6 bases and J by 1 base. The CDR3 runs 16 residues. The CDR3 sequence: CASRADRGISNQPQHF. CDR3 DNA sequence: TGTGCCAGCAGAGCGGACAGGGGTATAAGCAATCAGCCCCAGCATTTT.

In its sample, this clone was seen once. J is TRBJ2-3 and V is TRBV5-6, with 8 positions matching TRBD2. V lost 2 bases, J lost 6 bases, and 2 bases stayed unmatched. The CDR3 sequence is 13 residues long. Germline V gene lookup returns CDR1 SGHDT and CDR2 YYEEEE. The CDR3 nucleotides read TGTGCCAGCAGCTTTGGCGGGGGGGATACGCAGTATTTT. It specifies CASSFGGGDTQYF. The full variable domain, completed using reference TRBV5-6 and TRBJ2-3, is DAGVTQSPTHLIKTRGQQVTLRCSPKSGHDTVSWYQQALGQGPQFIFQYYEEEERQRGNFPDRFSGHQFPNYSSELNVNALLLGDSALYLCASSFGGGDTQYFGPGTRLTVL.

The chain recombines TRBV9 with TRBJ1-1; D ambiguous. Germline V gene lookup returns CDR1 SGDLS and CDR2 YYNGEE. Trimming stripped 0 bases from V and 0 bases from J, with 9 bases between. The CDR3 is 15 amino acids. CDR3 sequence (DNA): TGTGCCAGCAGCGTAGGGGGAGCCCTGAACACTGAAGCTTTCTTT. Translation gives CASSVGGALNTEAFF.

CDR3 sequence: CASSPAGPYEQYF. CDR3 nucleotides: TGTGCCAGCAGCCCCGCAGGTCCCTACGAGCAGTACTTC. The chain uses TRBV16 and TRBJ2-7; no firm D call. The germline CDR1 and CDR2 sequences are KGHSY and FQNENV. CDR3 length equals 13 residues. V was cut by 4 bases and J by 2 bases, with 9 bases left in between.

The chain carries TRBV5-1 and TRBJ1-3, with D unclear. CDR1 is SGHRS, CDR2 YFSETQ, per germline. This CDR3 contains 13 residues. V lost 5 bases and J 1 base, leaving 7 bases between the germline ends. Written as DNA, the CDR3 is TGCGCCAGCAGAGCGGTTTCTGGAAACACCATATATTTT. Its translation: CASRAVSGNTIYF.

The chain couples TRBV7-7 to TRBJ2-5, with D maybe TRBD1 (6 bases). From germline, CDR1 is SSHAT and CDR2 FNYEAQ (reference sequence). The V end lost 3 bases, the J end lost 2 bases, and 13 bases lay between the germline ends. This CDR3 has 15 amino acids. The DNA for the CDR3 is TGTGCCAGCAGCTTGGACGGGACACTGCAAGAGACCCAGTACTTC. The encoded protein is CASSLDGTLQETQYF.